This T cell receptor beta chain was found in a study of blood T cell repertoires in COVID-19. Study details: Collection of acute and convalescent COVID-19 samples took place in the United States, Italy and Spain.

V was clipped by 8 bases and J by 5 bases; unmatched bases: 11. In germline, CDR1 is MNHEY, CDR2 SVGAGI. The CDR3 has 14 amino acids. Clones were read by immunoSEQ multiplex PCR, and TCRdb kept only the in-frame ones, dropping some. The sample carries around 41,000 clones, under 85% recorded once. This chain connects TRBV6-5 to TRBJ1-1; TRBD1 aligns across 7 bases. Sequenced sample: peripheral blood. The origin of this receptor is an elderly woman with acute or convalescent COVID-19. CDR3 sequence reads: CASGLGQPGTEAFF. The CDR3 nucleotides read TGTGCCAGCGGCTTGGGACAGCCGGGGACTGAAGCTTTCTTT.